The TCR beta chain described here comes from a study of cytomegalovirus exposure and HLA in healthy donors. The table lists this clone with a few counts. The PCR employed 60 Vbeta primers together with 13 Jbeta primers. Sequenced by immunoSEQ multiplex PCR; TCRdb stores in-frame clones only, minus some. Of 90,000 to 120,000 clones in the sample, more than 70% are singletons; the top ten hold about 8%. The CDR3 covers 14 residues. The V gene's germline CDR1 is MNHEY and CDR2 SMNVEV (reference sequence). V lost 0 bases and J lost 14; bases outside the gene matches: 12. This sequence joins TRBV27 and TRBJ2-5; 7 bases are a match to TRBD1. The TCR originated in a man under 40 in good health and CMV-seronegative. The sample was PBMCs. As DNA, the CDR3 is TGTGCCAGCAGTTTATCGCCCCTTACAGGGGTCGGATACTTC. Translated: CASSLSPLTGVGYF.